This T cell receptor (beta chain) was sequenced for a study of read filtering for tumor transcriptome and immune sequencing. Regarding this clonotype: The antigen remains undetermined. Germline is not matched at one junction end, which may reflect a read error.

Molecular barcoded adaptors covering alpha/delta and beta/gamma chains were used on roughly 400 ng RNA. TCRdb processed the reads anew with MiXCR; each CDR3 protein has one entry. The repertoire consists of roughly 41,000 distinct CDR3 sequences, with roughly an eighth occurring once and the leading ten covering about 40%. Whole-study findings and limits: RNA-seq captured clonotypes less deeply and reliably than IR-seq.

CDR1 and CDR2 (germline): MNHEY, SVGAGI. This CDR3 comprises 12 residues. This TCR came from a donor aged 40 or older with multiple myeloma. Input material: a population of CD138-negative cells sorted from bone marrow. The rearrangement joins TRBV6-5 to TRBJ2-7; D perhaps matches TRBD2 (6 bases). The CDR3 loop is CASGSGGHEQCF. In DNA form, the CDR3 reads TGTGCCAGCGGGTCAGGAGGGCACGAGCAGTGTTTC.